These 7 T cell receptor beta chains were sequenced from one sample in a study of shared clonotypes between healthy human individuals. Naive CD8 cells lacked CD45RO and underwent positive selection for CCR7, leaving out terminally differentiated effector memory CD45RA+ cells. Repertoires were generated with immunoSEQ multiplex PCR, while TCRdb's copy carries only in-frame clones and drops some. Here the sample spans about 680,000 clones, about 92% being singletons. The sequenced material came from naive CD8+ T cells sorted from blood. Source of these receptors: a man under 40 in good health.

CDR3 residues: CASSLGLAIEQFF. The DNA of the CDR3 is TGCGCCAGCAGCTTGGGACTAGCTATTGAGCAGTTCTTC. The chain joins TRBV5-1 to TRBJ2-1; 7 nucleotides line up with TRBD2. V lost 0 bases, J lost 9 bases, and 3 bases stayed unmatched. Per germline, CDR1 SGHRS and CDR2 YFSETQ. The CDR3 consists of 13 residues.

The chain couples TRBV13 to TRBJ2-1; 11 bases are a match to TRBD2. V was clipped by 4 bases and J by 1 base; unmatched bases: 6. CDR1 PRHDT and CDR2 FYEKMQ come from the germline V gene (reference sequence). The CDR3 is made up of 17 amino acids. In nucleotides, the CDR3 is TGTGCCAGCAGCTCTAGCGGGAGGTCTCCTTCCTACAATGAGCAGTTCTTC. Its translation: CASSSSGRSPSYNEQFF.

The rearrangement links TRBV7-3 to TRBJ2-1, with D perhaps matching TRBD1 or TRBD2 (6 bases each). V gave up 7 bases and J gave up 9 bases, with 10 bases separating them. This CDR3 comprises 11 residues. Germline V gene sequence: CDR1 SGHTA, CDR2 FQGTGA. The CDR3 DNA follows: TGTGCCAGCACCGAGGGGGGTGAGCAGTTCTTC. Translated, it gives CASTEGGEQFF.

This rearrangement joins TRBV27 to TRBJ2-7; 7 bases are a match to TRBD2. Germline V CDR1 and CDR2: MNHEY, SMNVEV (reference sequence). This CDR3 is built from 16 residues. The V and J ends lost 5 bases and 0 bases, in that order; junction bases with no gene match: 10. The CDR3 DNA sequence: TGTGCCAGCAGTCAATCACTAGCGCTAAGCTCCTACGAGCAGTACTTC. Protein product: CASSQSLALSSYEQYF.

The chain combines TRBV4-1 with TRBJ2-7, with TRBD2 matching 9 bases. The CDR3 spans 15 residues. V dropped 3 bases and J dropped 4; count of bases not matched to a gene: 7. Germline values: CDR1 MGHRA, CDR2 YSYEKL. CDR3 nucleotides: TGCGCCAGCAGCCATTCCGCGGGAGGGAGATACGAGCAGTACTTC. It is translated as CASSHSAGGRYEQYF.

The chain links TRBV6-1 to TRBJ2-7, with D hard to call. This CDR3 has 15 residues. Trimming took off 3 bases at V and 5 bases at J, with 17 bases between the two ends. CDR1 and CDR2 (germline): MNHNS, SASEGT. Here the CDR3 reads CASSDKLDARDEQYF. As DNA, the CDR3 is TGTGCCAGCAGTGATAAGTTAGACGCTCGGGACGAGCAGTACTTC.

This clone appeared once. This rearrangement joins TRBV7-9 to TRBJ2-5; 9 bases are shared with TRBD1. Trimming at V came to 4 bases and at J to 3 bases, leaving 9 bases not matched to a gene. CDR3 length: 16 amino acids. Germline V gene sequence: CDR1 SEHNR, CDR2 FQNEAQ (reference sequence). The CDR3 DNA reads TGTGCCAGCAGCTCGCAGGACAGGGGTGCGGAAGAGACCCAGTACTTC. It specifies CASSSQDRGAEETQYF.